Shown below are 3 T cell receptor beta chains from a single sample sequenced in a study of blood T cell repertoires in COVID-19. Repertoires were generated with immunoSEQ multiplex PCR, while TCRdb's copy carries only in-frame clones and drops some. Of under 200,000 clones in the sample, more than 60% are singletons; the top ten hold roughly 8.6%. The sequencing input was peripheral blood. These receptor sequences come from a man aged 55 to 70 with acute or convalescent COVID-19.

This clone was seen only once. The chain recombines TRBV6-5 with TRBJ2-1, with D unresolved. The CDR3 consists of 12 residues. The V gene's germline CDR1 is MNHEY and CDR2 SVGAGI. V lost 7 bases to trimming and J lost 1 base, with 5 bases between them. The CDR3 DNA reads TGTGCCAGCATGAGATCCTACAATGAGCAGTTCTTC. It encodes CASMRSYNEQFF.

This chain's CDR3 is CASSPDRDTYNEQFF. In DNA form, the CDR3 reads TGTGCCAGCAGCCCAGACAGGGACACCTACAATGAGCAGTTCTTC. The chain uses TRBV27 and TRBJ2-1; 7 nucleotides match TRBD1. CDR3 length equals 15 residues. Germline trimming cut 6 bases from V and 2 bases from J; bases unmatched to any gene: 7. Germline lookup yields CDR1 MNHEY and CDR2 SMNVEV (reference sequence).

This sequence joins TRBV5-1 and TRBJ1-4; 8 nucleotides align to TRBD1. Germline CDR1 reads SGHRS; CDR2 reads YFSETQ. The CDR3 contains 16 residues. V shed 0 bases, J shed 8 bases, and the junction held 9 bases outside the gene matches. CDR3 region: CASSLGDRGIKEKLFF. CDR3 coding DNA: TGCGCCAGCAGCTTGGGAGACAGGGGTATTAAGGAAAAACTGTTTTTT.